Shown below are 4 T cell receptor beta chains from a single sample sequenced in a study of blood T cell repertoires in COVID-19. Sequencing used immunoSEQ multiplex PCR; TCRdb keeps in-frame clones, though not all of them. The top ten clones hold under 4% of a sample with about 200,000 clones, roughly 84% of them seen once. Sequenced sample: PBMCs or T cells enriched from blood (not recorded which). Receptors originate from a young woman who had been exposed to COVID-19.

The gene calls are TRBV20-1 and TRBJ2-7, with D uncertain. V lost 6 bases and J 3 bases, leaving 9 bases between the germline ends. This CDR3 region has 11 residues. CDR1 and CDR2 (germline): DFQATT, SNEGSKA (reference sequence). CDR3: CSALYDYEQYF. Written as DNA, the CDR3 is TGCAGTGCCCTATATGACTACGAGCAGTACTTC.

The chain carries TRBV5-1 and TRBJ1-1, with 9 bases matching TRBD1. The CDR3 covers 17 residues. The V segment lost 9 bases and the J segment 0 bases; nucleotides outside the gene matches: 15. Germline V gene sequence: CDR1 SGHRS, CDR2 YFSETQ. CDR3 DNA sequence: TGCGCCACCACAGTGGAGGGGACAGGGAGACTGAACACTGAAGCTTTCTTT. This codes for CATTVEGTGRLNTEAFF.

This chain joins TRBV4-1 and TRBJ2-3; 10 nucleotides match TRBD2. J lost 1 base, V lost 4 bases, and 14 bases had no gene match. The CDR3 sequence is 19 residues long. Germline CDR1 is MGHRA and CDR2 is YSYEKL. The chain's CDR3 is CASSPGGASGGGGTDTQYF. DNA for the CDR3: TGCGCCAGCAGCCCGGGGGGGGCTAGCGGGGGCGGTGGCACAGATACGCAGTATTTT.

CDR3 bases: TGTGCCAGCAGAAGGGACAGCAGGTCGGAAAAACTGTTTTTT. It is translated as CASRRDSRSEKLFF. This rearrangement joins TRBV27 to TRBJ1-4; 7 nucleotides agree with TRBD1. This CDR3 spans 14 amino acids. V lost 6 bases, J lost 8 bases, and 9 bases stayed unmatched. CDR1 and CDR2 from the germline V gene are MNHEY and SMNVEV (reference sequence).